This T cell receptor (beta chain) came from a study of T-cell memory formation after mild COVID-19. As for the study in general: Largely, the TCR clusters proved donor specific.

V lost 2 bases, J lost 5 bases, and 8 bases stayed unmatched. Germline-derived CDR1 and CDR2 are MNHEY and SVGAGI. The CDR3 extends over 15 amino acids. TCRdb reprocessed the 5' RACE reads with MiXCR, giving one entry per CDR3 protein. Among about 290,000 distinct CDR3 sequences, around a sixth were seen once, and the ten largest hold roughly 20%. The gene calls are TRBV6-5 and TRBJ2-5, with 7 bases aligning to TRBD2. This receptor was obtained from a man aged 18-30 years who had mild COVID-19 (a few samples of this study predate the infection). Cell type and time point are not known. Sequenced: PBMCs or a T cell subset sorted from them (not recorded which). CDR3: CASSYGRDGGETQYF. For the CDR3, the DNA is TGTGCCAGCAGTTACGGACGGGACGGGGGGGAGACCCAGTACTTC.